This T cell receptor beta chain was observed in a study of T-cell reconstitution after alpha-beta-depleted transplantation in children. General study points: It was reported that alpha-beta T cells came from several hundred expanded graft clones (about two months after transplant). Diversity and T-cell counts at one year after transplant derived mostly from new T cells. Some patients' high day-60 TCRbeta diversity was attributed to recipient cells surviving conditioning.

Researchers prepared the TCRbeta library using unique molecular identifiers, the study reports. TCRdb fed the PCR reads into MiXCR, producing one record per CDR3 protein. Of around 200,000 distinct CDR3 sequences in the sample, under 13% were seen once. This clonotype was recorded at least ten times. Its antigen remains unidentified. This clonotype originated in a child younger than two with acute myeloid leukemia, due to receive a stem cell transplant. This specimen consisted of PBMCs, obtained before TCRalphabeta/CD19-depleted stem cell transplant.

The CDR3 nucleotides are TGTGCCAGCAGAGCACAGCCTATCTCTGGAAACACCATATATTTT. Translating gives CASRAQPISGNTIYF. The chain employs TRBV6-1 and TRBJ1-3; no reliable D call. Trimming removed 6 bases at V and 0 bases at J, with 12 bases between. CDR1 and CDR2 (germline): MNHNS, SASEGT. This CDR3 is 15 amino acids long.